The 13 T cell receptor beta chains below all came from one sample that was sequenced in a study of technical replicates of blood from a few donors. The repertoire was sequenced with immunoSEQ multiplex PCR; TCRdb's copy has only in-frame clones and lacks some. Of about 94,000 clones in the sample, approximately 94% were seen once. Sequenced sample: T cells isolated from PBMCs. These receptors all stem from a human donor in good health.

The chain combines TRBV10-3 with TRBJ1-6; D not resolved. Germline CDR1 reads ENHRY; CDR2 reads SYGVKD. V gave up 6 bases and J gave up 12 bases, with 15 bases separating them. The CDR3 is 13 residues long. CDR3 sequence (DNA): TGTGCCATCAGAGGAACAGAACCCGGACCCCTCCACTTT. This sequence encodes CAIRGTEPGPLHF.

The chain links TRBV7-9 to TRBJ2-5; TRBD2 matches 7 bases. CDR1 is SEHNR, CDR2 FQNEAQ, per germline (reference sequence). The CDR3 consists of 15 residues. V was clipped by 1 base and J by 3 bases; unmatched bases: 5. CDR3 in amino acids: CASSLGGEGKETQYF. DNA of the CDR3: TGTGCCAGCAGCTTAGGGGGGGAGGGCAAAGAGACCCAGTACTTC. Filled out from reference TRBV7-9 and TRBJ2-5, the complete variable domain reads DTGVSQNPRHKITKRGQNVTFRCDPISEHNRLYWYRQTLGQGPEFLTYFQNEAQLEKSRLLSDRFSAERPKGSFSTLEIQRTEQGDSAMYLCASSLGGEGKETQYFGPGTRLLVL.

Only one count was recorded for this clone. The rearrangement links TRBV6-5 to TRBJ2-7; the D gene is possibly TRBD1 (6 bases). V gave up 0 bases and J gave up 2 bases, with 8 bases separating them. Germline V gene lookup returns CDR1 MNHEY and CDR2 SVGAGI. The CDR3 contains 14 residues. The DNA for the CDR3 is TGTGCCAGCAGTTACTCCCAGGGGCCCTACGAGCAGTACTTC. It is translated as CASSYSQGPYEQYF.

This chain connects TRBV2 to TRBJ2-2; possible D gene TRBD2, 7 bases. The CDR3 consists of 13 residues. Trimming shortened V by 6 bases and J by 7 bases, and 12 bases separated the two germline ends. Germline V lookup: CDR1 SNHLY, CDR2 FYNNEI. DNA of the CDR3: TGTGCCAGCAGGAGGGGGGGAAACGGGGAGCTGTTTTTT. As protein: CASRRGGNGELFF.

This chain connects TRBV7-9 to TRBJ1-1; TRBD1 aligns across 8 bases. The CDR3 covers 12 residues. Germline V gene lookup returns CDR1 SEHNR and CDR2 FQNEAQ (reference sequence). V gave up 3 bases and J gave up 8 bases; unmatched junction bases: 2. The CDR3 is CASSLGQVEAFF. CDR3 nucleotides: TGTGCCAGCAGCTTGGGACAGGTGGAAGCTTTCTTT.

CDR3 sequence (DNA): TGTGCCAGCAGTGAATTAGGAGGGGATCAGCCCCAGCATTTT. Residues: CASSELGGDQPQHF. The genes are TRBV25-1 and TRBJ1-5, with a weak D call TRBD1 (5 bases). V lost 1 base to trimming and J lost 5 bases, with 9 bases between them. The CDR3 length is 14 residues. The V gene's germline CDR1 is MGHDK and CDR2 SYGVNS. The whole variable domain, filled in from reference TRBV25-1 and TRBJ1-5, reads EADIYQTPRYLVIGTGKKITLECSQTMGHDKMYWYQQDPGMELHLIHYSYGVNSTEKGDLSSESTVSRIRTEHFPLTLESARPSHTSQYLCASSELGGDQPQHFGDGTRLSIL.

The chain couples TRBV10-3 to TRBJ2-1; D is undetermined. The CDR3 sequence is 13 residues long. The V end was cut by 9 bases, the J end by 0 bases, with 9 bases between. The germline V gene has CDR1 ENHRY and CDR2 SYGVKD. CDR3 region: CAIKSNSYNEQFF. The CDR3 coding sequence is TGTGCCATAAAATCAAACTCCTACAATGAGCAGTTCTTC.

The gene calls are TRBV30 and TRBJ2-6, with TRBD2 matching over 8 bases. Germline V gives CDR1 GTSNPN, CDR2 SVGIG (reference sequence). J gave up 0 bases and V 1 base, and 14 bases lay outside the gene matches. This CDR3 is 20 amino acids long. The DNA for the CDR3 is TGTGCCTGGAGTGGTCCTCCGGGAGGGCAAATACCCTCTGGGGCCAACGTCCTGACTTTC. Amino acids: CAWSGPPGGQIPSGANVLTF.

In this sample, this clone turned up once. The chain has TRBV19 and TRBJ2-5; TRBD1 aligns across 7 bases. From germline, CDR1 is LNHDA and CDR2 SQIVND (reference sequence). V lost 5 bases, J lost 3 bases, and 12 bases stayed unmatched. The CDR3 runs 16 residues. CDR3 loop: CASSPGQGVLEETQYF. The CDR3 DNA reads as TGTGCCAGTAGTCCGGGCCAGGGGGTCCTCGAAGAGACCCAGTACTTC.

The chain joins TRBV5-1 to TRBJ2-7; D may be TRBD2 (6 bases). This CDR3 spans 14 amino acids. Germline V lookup: CDR1 SGHRS, CDR2 YFSETQ. Trimming stripped 0 bases from V and 7 bases from J, with 14 bases between. The CDR3 sequence: CASSLDVGAGEQYF. CDR3 DNA sequence: TGCGCCAGCAGCTTGGATGTAGGGGCGGGAGAGCAGTACTTC.

The V gene is TRBV5-1, the J gene TRBJ2-5; 11 bases agree with TRBD2. Trimming removed 4 bases from V and 4 bases from J; junction bases left unmatched: 9. CDR1 and CDR2 (germline): SGHRS, YFSETQ. The CDR3 runs 16 residues. The CDR3 region has the DNA TGCGCCAGCAGCCTTTTAGCGGGGGGGCCGGGAGAGACCCAGTACTTC. Protein: CASSLLAGGPGETQYF.

The chain links TRBV5-6 to TRBJ1-2; D is perhaps TRBD1 (5 bases). V lost 0 bases, J lost 7 bases, and 13 bases lay in between. The CDR3 totals 14 residues. Germline-derived CDR1 and CDR2 are SGHDT and YYEEEE. The CDR3, as DNA: TGTGCCAGCAGCTTGGGCGGGGGAAGTATTGGCTACACCTTC. As protein: CASSLGGGSIGYTF. The full variable domain, rest sourced from reference TRBV5-6 and TRBJ1-2, is DAGVTQSPTHLIKTRGQQVTLRCSPKSGHDTVSWYQQALGQGPQFIFQYYEEEERQRGNFPDRFSGHQFPNYSSELNVNALLLGDSALYLCASSLGGGSIGYTFGSGTRLTVV.

This clone was counted once. The chain is built from TRBV29-1 and TRBJ2-5, with TRBD2 matching over 7 bases. CDR3 length: 13 amino acids. The V gene's germline CDR1 is SQVTM and CDR2 ANQGSEA. V trimming: 7 bases; J trimming: 5 bases; junction bases outside the gene matches: 10. The CDR3 region is CSGTGRTDETQYF. Here the CDR3 DNA reads TGCAGCGGGACCGGGAGGACGGATGAGACCCAGTACTTC.